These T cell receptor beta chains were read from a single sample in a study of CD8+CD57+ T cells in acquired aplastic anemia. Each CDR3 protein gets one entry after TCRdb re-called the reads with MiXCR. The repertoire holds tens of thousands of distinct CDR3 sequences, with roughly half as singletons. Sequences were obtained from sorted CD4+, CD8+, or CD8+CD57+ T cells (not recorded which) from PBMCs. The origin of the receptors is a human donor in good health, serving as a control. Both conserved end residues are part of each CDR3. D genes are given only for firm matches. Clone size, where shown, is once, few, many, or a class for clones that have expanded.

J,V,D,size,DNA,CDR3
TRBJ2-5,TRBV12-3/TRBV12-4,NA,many,TGTGCCAGCGTGCAAGAGACCCAGTACTTC,CASVQETQYF
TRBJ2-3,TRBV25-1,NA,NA,TGTGCCAGCAGCCACAGGGCGGGTGATACGCAGTATTTT,CASSHRAGDTQYF
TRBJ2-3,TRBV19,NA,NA,TGTGCCAGTAGTATAGGGTTGGCAGCGACAGATACGCAGTATTTT,CASSIGLAATDTQYF
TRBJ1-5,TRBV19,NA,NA,TGTGCCAGTAGTGCCCAGTTGTATCAGCCCCAGCATTTT,CASSAQLYQPQHF
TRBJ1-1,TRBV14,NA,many,TGTGCCAGCAGCCAGAGAGGGCACACTGAAGCTTTCTTT,CASSQRGHTEAFF
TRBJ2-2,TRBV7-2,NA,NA,TGTGCCAGCAGCGTACAGAACACCGGGGAGCTGTTTTTT,CASSVQNTGELFF
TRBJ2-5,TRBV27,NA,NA,TGTGCCAGCAGTTTAAAGGGGGGAGAGACCCAGTACTTC,CASSLKGGETQYF
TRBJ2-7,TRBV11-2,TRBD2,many,TGTGCCAGCAGCTTAGCGACTAGCGGATACGAGCAGTACTTC,CASSLATSGYEQYF
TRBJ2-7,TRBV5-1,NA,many,TGCGCCAGCAGCTTGGAGGCGGGTATGGACGAGCAGTACTTC,CASSLEAGMDEQYF
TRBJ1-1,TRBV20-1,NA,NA,TGCAGTGCTAGGGGACGAAGATTGAACACTGAAGCTTTCTTT,CSARGRRLNTEAFF
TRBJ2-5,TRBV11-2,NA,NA,TGTGCCAGCACCGGGTGGCAGCTACAAGAGACCCAGTACTTC,CASTGWQLQETQYF